This T cell receptor (beta chain) came from a study of T-cell reconstitution after alpha-beta-depleted transplantation in children. Preparation of the TCRbeta library used unique molecular identifiers. TCRdb independently ran MiXCR on the PCR reads; one entry per CDR3 protein. The data hold under 70,000 distinct CDR3 sequences, with roughly a tenth observed a single time. Overall study results and limits: Reportedly, only several hundred clones from non-depleted graft cells drove alpha-beta T-cell counts at about two months. Newly made T cells mostly supplied T-cell counts and diversity one year after transplant. Some patients' high day-60 TCRbeta diversity was traced to surviving recipient T cells and thymic progenitors.

This clonotype was seen many times. The antigen is undetermined. Germline V gene data show CDR1 as DFQATT and CDR2 as SNEGSKA (reference sequence). This CDR3 spans 14 amino acids. Trimming left V 5 bases short and J 3 bases short, with 14 bases between. The clonotype originates from a boy between 10 and 17 years old with acute myeloid leukemia, due to receive a stem cell transplant. This sequence joins TRBV20-1 and TRBJ2-1; a weak D match, TRBD1 (6 bases). This specimen was PBMCs, taken before TCRalphabeta/CD19-depleted stem cell transplant. The CDR3 protein is CSAEGVGSYNEQFF. The CDR3 bases are TGCAGTGCTGAGGGGGTCGGTAGCTACAATGAGCAGTTCTTC.